This T cell receptor (beta chain) was retrieved from a study of blood T cells in healthy people across ages. In regard to this clonotype: The antigen remains undetermined.

A J-beta primer mix and a sample-barcoded 5' primer were used in a second PCR of roughly 6 to 11 cycles. Using its own MiXCR run on the 5' RACE reads, TCRdb lists one record per CDR3 protein. Found here are 1.5 million to 1.9 million distinct CDR3 sequences, roughly 43% of them singletons; the top ten hold over 3.5%. Points from the study as a whole: Without sorted subsets, naive and antigen-experienced compartments could not be conclusively compared.

Source material: blood. This receptor was taken from a woman younger than 35 in good health.

CDR3 protein: CASSQAQGSGETQYF. The DNA of the CDR3 is TGCGCCAGCAGCCAAGCTCAGGGCTCTGGGGAGACCCAGTACTTC. The gene calls are TRBV4-1 and TRBJ2-5; TRBD1 might be the D (5 bases). The CDR3 loop spans 15 amino acids. V dropped 1 base and J dropped 5 bases, with 14 bases sitting between them. Per the germline V gene, CDR1 is MGHRA and CDR2 is YSYEKL.